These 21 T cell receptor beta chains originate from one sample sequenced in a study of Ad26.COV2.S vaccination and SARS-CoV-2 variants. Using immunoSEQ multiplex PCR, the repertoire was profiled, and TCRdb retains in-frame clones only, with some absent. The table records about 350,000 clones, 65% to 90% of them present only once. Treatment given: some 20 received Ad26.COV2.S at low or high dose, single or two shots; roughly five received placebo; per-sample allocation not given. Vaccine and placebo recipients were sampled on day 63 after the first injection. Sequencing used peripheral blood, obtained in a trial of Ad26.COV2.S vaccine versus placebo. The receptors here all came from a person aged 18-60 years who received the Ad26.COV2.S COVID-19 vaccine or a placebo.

The CDR3 region is CASSPFVVRVSGANVLTF. DNA for the CDR3: TGTGCCAGCTCACCCTTCGTCGTAAGGGTCTCTGGGGCCAACGTCCTGACTTTC. V and J are TRBV18 and TRBJ2-6; the D is unclear. V was shortened by 3 bases and J by 0 bases, with 15 bases between the two germline ends. The CDR3 consists of 18 residues. In germline, CDR1 is KGHSH, CDR2 LQKENI.

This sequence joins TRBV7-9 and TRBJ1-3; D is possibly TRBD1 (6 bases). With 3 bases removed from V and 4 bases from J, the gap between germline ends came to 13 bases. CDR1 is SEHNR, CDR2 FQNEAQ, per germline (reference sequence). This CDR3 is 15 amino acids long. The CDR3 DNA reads TGTGCCAGCAGCTTCGGCTTCAGGGGAGGAAACACCATATATTTT. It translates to CASSFGFRGGNTIYF.

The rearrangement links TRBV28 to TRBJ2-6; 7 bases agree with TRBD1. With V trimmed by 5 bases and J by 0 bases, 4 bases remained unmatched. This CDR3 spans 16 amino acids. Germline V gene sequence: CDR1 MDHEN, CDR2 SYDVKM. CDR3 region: CASSPGQPSGANVLTF. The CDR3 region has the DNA TGTGCCAGCAGTCCGGGACAGCCCTCTGGGGCCAACGTCCTGACTTTC.

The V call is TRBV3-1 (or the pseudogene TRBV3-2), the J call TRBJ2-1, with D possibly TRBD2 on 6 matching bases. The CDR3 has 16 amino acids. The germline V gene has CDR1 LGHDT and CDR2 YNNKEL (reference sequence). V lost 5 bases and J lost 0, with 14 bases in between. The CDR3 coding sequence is TGTGCCAGCAGCGACGGACTATTAGGCTCCTACAATGAGCAGTTCTTC. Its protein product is CASSDGLLGSYNEQFF.

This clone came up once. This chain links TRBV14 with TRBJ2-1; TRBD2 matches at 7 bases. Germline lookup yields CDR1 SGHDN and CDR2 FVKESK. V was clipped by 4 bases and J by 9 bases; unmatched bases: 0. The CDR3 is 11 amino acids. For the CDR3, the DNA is TGTGCCAGCAGCCCGGGAGGTGAGCAGTTCTTC. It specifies CASSPGGEQFF.

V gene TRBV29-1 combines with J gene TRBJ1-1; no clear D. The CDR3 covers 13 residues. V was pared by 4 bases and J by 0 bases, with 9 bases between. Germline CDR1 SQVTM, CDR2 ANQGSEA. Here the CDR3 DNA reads TGCAGCGTTGGAGGACCGATGAACACTGAAGCTTTCTTT. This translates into CSVGGPMNTEAFF.

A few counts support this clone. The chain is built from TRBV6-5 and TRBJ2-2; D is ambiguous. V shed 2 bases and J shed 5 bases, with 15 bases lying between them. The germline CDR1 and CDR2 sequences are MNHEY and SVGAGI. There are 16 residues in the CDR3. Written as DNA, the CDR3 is TGTGCCAGCAGTTACGGGCGGAACCTAAAAACCGGGGAGCTGTTTTTT. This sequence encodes CASSYGRNLKTGELFF.

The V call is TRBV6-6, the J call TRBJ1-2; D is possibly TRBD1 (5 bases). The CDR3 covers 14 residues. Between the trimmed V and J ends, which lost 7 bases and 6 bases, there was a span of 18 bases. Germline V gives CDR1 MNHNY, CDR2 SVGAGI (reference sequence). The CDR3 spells CASNLGGIDDGYTF. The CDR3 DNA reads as TGTGCCAGCAACCTGGGGGGGATAGACGATGGCTACACCTTC.

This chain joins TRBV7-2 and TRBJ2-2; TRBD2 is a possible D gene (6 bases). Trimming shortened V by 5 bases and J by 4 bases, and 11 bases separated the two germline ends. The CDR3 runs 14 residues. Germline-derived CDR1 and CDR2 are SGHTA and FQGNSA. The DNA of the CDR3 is TGTGCCAGCAGCCCCCAGGAGGGCACCGGGGAGCTGTTTTTT. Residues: CASSPQEGTGELFF.

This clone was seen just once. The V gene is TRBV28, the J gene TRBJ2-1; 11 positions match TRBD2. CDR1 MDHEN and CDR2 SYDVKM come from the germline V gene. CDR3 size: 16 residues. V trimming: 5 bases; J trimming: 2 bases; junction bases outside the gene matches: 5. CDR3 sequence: CASSPRTSGPYNEQFF. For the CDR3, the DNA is TGTGCCAGCAGTCCCAGGACTAGCGGGCCCTACAATGAGCAGTTCTTC.

The CDR3 reads CASSPTPYEQYF. CDR3 nucleotides: TGTGCCAGCAGCCCAACCCCCTACGAGCAGTACTTC. The chain recombines TRBV11-2 with TRBJ2-7; D not certain. Germline V gene lookup returns CDR1 SGHAT and CDR2 FQNNGV. V lost 5 bases, J lost 2 bases, and 7 bases lay in between. CDR3 length equals 12 residues. The full variable domain, completed using reference TRBV11-2 and TRBJ2-7, is EAGVAQSPRYKIIEKRQSVAFWCNPISGHATLYWYQQILGQGPKLLIQFQNNGVVDDSQLPKDRFSAERLKGVDSTLKIQPAKLEDSAVYLCASSPTPYEQYFGPGTRLTVT.

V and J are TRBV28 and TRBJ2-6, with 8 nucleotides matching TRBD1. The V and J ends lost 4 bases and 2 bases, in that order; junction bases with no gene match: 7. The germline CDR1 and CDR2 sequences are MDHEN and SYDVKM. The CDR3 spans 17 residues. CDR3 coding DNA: TGTGCCAGCAGTTCTCCCATGGACAGGGCTGGGGCCAACGTCCTGACTTTC. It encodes CASSSPMDRAGANVLTF.

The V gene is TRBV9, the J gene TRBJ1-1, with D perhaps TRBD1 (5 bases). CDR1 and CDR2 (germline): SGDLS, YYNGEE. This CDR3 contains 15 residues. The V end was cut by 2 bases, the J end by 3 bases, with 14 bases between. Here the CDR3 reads CASSVGGVGYTEAFF. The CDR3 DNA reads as TGTGCCAGCAGCGTTGGAGGGGTTGGATACACTGAAGCTTTCTTT. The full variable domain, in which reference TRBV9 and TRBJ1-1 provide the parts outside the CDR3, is DSGVTQTPKHLITATGQRVTLRCSPRSGDLSVYWYQQSLDQGLQFLIQYYNGEERAKGNILERFSAQQFPDLHSELNLSSLELGDSALYFCASSVGGVGYTEAFFGQGTRLTVV.

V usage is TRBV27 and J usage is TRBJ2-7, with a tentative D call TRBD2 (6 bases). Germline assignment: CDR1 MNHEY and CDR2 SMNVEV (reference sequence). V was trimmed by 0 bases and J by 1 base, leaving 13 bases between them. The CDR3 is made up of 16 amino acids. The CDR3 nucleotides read TGTGCCAGCAGTTTATCGCGGGGAGACAGATCCTACGAGCAGTACTTC. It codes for CASSLSRGDRSYEQYF.

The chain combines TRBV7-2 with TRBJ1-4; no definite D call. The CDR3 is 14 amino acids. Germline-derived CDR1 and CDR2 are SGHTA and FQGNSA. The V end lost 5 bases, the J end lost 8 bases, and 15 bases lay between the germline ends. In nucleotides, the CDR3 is TGTGCCAGCAGCGTGACGGGTTCGGGAGAAAAACTGTTTTTT. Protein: CASSVTGSGEKLFF.

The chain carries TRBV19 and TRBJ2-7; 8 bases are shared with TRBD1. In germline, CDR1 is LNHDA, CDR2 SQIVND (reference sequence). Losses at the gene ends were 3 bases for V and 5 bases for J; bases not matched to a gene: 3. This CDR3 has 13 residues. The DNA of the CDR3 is TGTGCCAGTAGTATGGACAGGGACCACGAGCAGTACTTC. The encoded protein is CASSMDRDHEQYF.

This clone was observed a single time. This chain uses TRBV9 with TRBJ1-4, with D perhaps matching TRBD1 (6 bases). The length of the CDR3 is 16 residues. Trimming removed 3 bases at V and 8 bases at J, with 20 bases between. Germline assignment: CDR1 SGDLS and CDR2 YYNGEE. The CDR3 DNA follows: TGTGCCAGCAGCGCTCCTGGGACCTTAAGGGGGGAAAAACTGTTTTTT. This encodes CASSAPGTLRGEKLFF.

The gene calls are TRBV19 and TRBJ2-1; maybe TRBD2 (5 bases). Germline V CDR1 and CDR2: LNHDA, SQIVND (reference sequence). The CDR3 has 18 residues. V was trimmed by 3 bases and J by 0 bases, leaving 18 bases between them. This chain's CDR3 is CASSIEGLSGSSYNEQFF. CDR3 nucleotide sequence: TGTGCCAGTAGTATTGAGGGTTTGAGCGGTAGCTCCTACAATGAGCAGTTCTTC.

CDR3 sequence: CASSLTGGPDSAQYF. CDR3 DNA sequence: TGTGCCAGCAGCTTAACGGGTGGCCCAGATTCGGCCCAGTACTTC. The chain links TRBV7-3 to TRBJ2-5; no definite D call. The V gene lost 0 bases and the J gene lost 9 bases, with 17 bases spanning the gap. Germline V gene sequence: CDR1 SGHTA, CDR2 FQGTGA. The CDR3 extends over 15 amino acids.

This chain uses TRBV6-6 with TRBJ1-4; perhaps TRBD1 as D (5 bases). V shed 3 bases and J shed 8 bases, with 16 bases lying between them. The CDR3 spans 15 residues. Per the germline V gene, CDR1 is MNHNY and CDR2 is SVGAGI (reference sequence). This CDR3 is CASSYGRGDGEKLFF. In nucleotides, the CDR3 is TGTGCCAGCAGTTATGGCCGAGGGGACGGAGAAAAACTGTTTTTT.

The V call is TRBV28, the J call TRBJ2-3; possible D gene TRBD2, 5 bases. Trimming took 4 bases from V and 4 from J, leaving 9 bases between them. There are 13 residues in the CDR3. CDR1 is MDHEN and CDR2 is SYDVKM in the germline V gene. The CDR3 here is CASSSRAADTQYF. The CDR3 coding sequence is TGTGCCAGCAGTTCGCGAGCGGCAGATACGCAGTATTTT.